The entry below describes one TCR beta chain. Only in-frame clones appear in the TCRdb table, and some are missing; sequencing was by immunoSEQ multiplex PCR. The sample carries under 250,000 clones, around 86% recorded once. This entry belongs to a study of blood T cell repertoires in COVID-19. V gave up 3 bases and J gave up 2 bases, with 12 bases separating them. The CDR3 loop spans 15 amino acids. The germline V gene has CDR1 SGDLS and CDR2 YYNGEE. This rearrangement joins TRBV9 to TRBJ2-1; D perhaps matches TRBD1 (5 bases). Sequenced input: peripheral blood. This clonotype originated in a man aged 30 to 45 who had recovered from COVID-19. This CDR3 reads CASSAPPGTYNEQFF. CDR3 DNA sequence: TGTGCCAGCAGCGCTCCCCCAGGGACCTACAATGAGCAGTTCTTC.